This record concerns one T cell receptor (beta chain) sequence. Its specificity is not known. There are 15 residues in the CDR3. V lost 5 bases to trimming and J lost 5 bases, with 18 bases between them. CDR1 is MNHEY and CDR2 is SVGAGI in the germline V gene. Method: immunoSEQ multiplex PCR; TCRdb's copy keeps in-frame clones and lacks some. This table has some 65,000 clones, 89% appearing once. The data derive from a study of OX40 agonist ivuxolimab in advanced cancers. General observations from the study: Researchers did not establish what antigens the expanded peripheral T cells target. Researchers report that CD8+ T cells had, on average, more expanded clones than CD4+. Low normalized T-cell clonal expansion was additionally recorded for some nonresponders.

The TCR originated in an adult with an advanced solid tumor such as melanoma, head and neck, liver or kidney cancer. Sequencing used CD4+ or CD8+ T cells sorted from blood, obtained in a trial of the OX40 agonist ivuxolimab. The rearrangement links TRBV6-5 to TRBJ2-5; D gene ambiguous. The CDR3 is CASSPRRVPPETQYF. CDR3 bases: TGTGCCAGCAGTCCACGCCGGGTCCCGCCCGAGACCCAGTACTTC.